This T cell receptor beta chain came from a study of response to subunit inactivated influenza vaccine. Study-wide points: That few new T cells are recruited by each seasonal influenza vaccination was the authors' suggestion.

The CDR3 has 15 amino acids. The V end was cut by 5 bases, the J end by 2 bases, with 15 bases between. CDR1 and CDR2 from the germline V gene are SGHTA and FQGTGA. TCRdb re-called the RT-PCR reads through MiXCR, storing one row per CDR3 protein. The data contain roughly 700,000 distinct CDR3 sequences, approximately 15% of them singletons. A few counts support this clonotype. Its antigen is not known. The source was PBMCs from blood, collected 14 to 15 days before vaccination. This clonotype was obtained from a man aged 50-60 years who received an inactivated influenza vaccine. The chain employs TRBV7-3 and TRBJ2-5; tentatively, D is TRBD1 or TRBD2 (5 bases each). The CDR3 DNA reads TGTGCCAGCAGCCCAAATCCGGGACGGCAAGAGACCCAGTACTTC. Translating it yields CASSPNPGRQETQYF.